The 15 T cell receptor beta chains in this list originate from one sample, sequenced in a study of response to subunit inactivated influenza vaccine. TCRdb analysed the RT-PCR reads with MiXCR anew, one entry per CDR3 protein. This repertoire shows around 790,000 distinct CDR3 sequences, around 20% found once; its top ten account for 10%. The sample in question was PBMCs from blood, obtained less than 6 days after vaccination. The source is a man aged 45-65 years who received an inactivated influenza vaccine.

The gene calls are TRBV7-9 and TRBJ2-1; the D is unclear. Trimming left V 5 bases short and J 3 bases short, with 11 bases between. From germline, CDR1 is SEHNR and CDR2 FQNEAQ (reference sequence). This CDR3 region has 14 residues. CDR3 DNA: TGTGCCAGCAGCGATGGGCCCCTCTACAATGAGCAGTTCTTC. It yields the protein CASSDGPLYNEQFF.

The rearrangement joins TRBV5-1 to TRBJ1-2; weak D call: TRBD1 (6 bases). The germline V gene encodes CDR1 SGHRS and CDR2 YFSETQ. V was cut by 5 bases and J by 7 bases, with 15 bases left in between. The length of the CDR3 is 13 residues. CDR3 in amino acids: CASRKGQETGYTF. The CDR3 coding sequence is TGCGCCAGCAGGAAGGGACAAGAGACTGGCTACACCTTC.

This clonotype has at least ten counts. V usage is TRBV7-2 and J usage is TRBJ2-3, with unresolved D. The CDR3 runs to 15 residues. Germline CDR1 SGHTA, CDR2 FQGNSA. V was trimmed by 8 bases and J by 1 base, leaving 16 bases between them. The CDR3 reads CASSVRPSGTDTQYF. The CDR3 nucleotides are TGTGCCAGCTCAGTCAGGCCTTCTGGCACAGATACGCAGTATTTT.

This chain links TRBV4-3 with TRBJ2-1; TRBD2 agrees at 8 bases. The CDR3 extends over 16 amino acids. V shed 1 base and J 3 bases; nucleotides not matched to a gene: 5. Looked up from germline, CDR1 is LGHNA and CDR2 is YSLEER. CDR3 coding DNA: TGCGCCAGCAGCCAAGTGTGGCGGGGGGTCTACAATGAGCAGTTCTTC. Residues: CASSQVWRGVYNEQFF.

V and J are TRBV20-1 and TRBJ2-2, with 7 nucleotides matching TRBD2. V lost 5 bases to trimming and J lost 0 bases; unmatched junction nucleotides: 6. The CDR3 spans 15 residues. CDR1 is DFQATT, CDR2 SNEGSKA, per germline (reference sequence). The CDR3 nucleotides are TGCAGTGCTCCTAGCGGTCCCGCGAACACCGGGGAGCTGTTTTTT. It encodes CSAPSGPANTGELFF.

The table lists this clonotype with many counts. This chain connects TRBV7-2 to TRBJ1-1; the D is unclear. CDR1 is SGHTA, CDR2 FQGNSA, per germline. The V and J ends lost 1 base and 1 base respectively, with 10 bases between them. The CDR3 consists of 15 residues. CDR3 nucleotide sequence: TGTGCCAGCAGCTTAGGGCCGGAACCGAACACTGAAGCTTTCTTT. As protein: CASSLGPEPNTEAFF.

This chain connects TRBV3-1 to TRBJ2-7; TRBD1 might be the D (5 bases). V lost 4 bases and J lost 1, with 11 bases in between. Germline V gene sequence: CDR1 LGHDT, CDR2 YNNKEL (reference sequence). The CDR3 totals 14 residues. The CDR3 coding sequence is TGTGCCAGCAGCCTCTCGACAGTATCCTACGAGCAGTACTTC. It translates to CASSLSTVSYEQYF.

The chain joins TRBV4-2 to TRBJ2-1, with 10 positions matching TRBD2. This CDR3 spans 17 amino acids. Germline CDR1 LGHNA, CDR2 YNFKEQ. V shed 0 bases, J shed 1 base, and the junction held 3 bases outside the gene matches. CDR3 nucleotides: TGTGCCAGCAGCCAAGAACTAGCGGGGCCTTCCTACAATGAGCAGTTCTTC. It codes for CASSQELAGPSYNEQFF.

This clonotype has just a few counts. The chain recombines TRBV7-2 with TRBJ2-1; D might be TRBD1 (6 bases). Per the germline V gene, CDR1 is SGHTA and CDR2 is FQGNSA. The CDR3 runs 14 residues. The V and J ends lost 4 bases and 9 bases respectively, with 16 bases between them. The CDR3 bases are TGTGCCAGCAGCTATGACAGGTTCGTGAGTGAGCAGTTCTTC. It translates to CASSYDRFVSEQFF.

This clonotype occurred many times. The chain is built from TRBV5-6 and TRBJ2-1; D may be TRBD2 (5 bases). Trimming stripped 3 bases from V and 9 bases from J, with 19 bases between. The length of the CDR3 is 15 residues. Germline V gives CDR1 SGHDT, CDR2 YYEEEE. The CDR3 reads CASSSLEPLVTEQFF. The CDR3 DNA is TGTGCCAGCAGCTCGTTAGAGCCACTAGTCACTGAGCAGTTCTTC.

This sequence joins TRBV24-1 and TRBJ2-5; TRBD2 matches 16 bases. The germline CDR1 and CDR2 sequences are KGHDR and SFDVKD. The V segment lost 3 bases and the J segment 5 bases; nucleotides outside the gene matches: 8. There are 18 residues in the CDR3. CDR3 sequence (DNA): TGTGCCACCAGTGATATAGGGACTAGCGGGAGGGCTGTCGAGACCCAGTACTTC. Amino acids: CATSDIGTSGRAVETQYF.

The chain carries TRBV7-2 and TRBJ2-3; D call uncertain. Germline values: CDR1 SGHTA, CDR2 FQGNSA. Trimming shortened V by 7 bases and J by 2 bases, and 16 bases separated the two germline ends. The CDR3 is made up of 15 amino acids. This CDR3 is CASTQRGGNTDTQYF. The CDR3 DNA sequence: TGTGCCAGCACGCAACGTGGCGGTAACACAGATACGCAGTATTTT.

This clonotype was observed a few times. This rearrangement joins TRBV7-2 to TRBJ1-6, with a weak D call TRBD1 (6 bases). CDR1 and CDR2 (germline): SGHTA, FQGNSA. The ends were cut back, 3 bases at V and 3 bases at J, with 6 bases in the middle. This CDR3 has 14 amino acids. CDR3 amino acids: CASSFRGYNSPLHF. The CDR3 DNA is TGTGCCAGCAGCTTCAGGGGCTATAATTCACCCCTCCACTTT.

V gene TRBV7-9 combines with J gene TRBJ2-2; 7 bases align to TRBD1. This CDR3 region has 17 residues. Germline V gene data show CDR1 as SEHNR and CDR2 as FQNEAQ (reference sequence). V shed 2 bases and J 2 bases; nucleotides not matched to a gene: 8. In nucleotides, the CDR3 is TGTGCCAGCAGCTTACCATCCGGGACAGTTAACACCGGGGAGCTGTTTTTT. This codes for CASSLPSGTVNTGELFF.

V gene TRBV6-1 combines with J gene TRBJ2-1; TRBD2 matches at 11 bases. V lost 3 bases to trimming and J lost 3 bases; unmatched junction nucleotides: 4. The germline gives CDR1 MNHNS, CDR2 SASEGT. This CDR3 region has 16 residues. Here the CDR3 DNA reads TGTGCCAGCAGTGATACTAGCGGGAGCTTCTACAATGAGCAGTTCTTC. Protein sequence: CASSDTSGSFYNEQFF.